This T cell receptor beta chain was sequenced during a study of response to subunit inactivated influenza vaccine. Whole-study findings and limits: With each seasonal influenza vaccination, the authors suggested, few new T cells are recruited.

TCRdb recomputed calls from the RT-PCR reads with MiXCR, one row per CDR3 protein. The table includes over 400,000 distinct CDR3 sequences, approximately 13% detected once. The germline V and J ends were trimmed by 3 bases and 0 bases, with 11 bases remaining between them. This CDR3 contains 15 residues. Germline values: CDR1 SGHRS, CDR2 YFSETQ. Concerning this clonotype itself: What it recognizes is unknown.

V is TRBV5-1 and J is TRBJ2-3; possible D gene TRBD2, 6 bases. The clonotype comes from a man aged 45-65 years who received an inactivated influenza vaccine. Sequencing used PBMCs from blood, obtained more than 35 days after vaccination. CDR3 region: CASSSRRGSTDTQYF. The DNA of the CDR3 is TGCGCCAGCAGCTCAAGGCGGGGTAGCACAGATACGCAGTATTTT.